This record concerns one TCR beta chain sequence. Its antigen is unknown. The iRepertoire nested amplicon-rescue multiplex PCR amplified TCR alpha and beta CDR3s from RNA. For one-step reverse transcription and amplification, 100-400 ng of tissue mRNA or PBMC total RNA was used. TCRdb itself ran the multiplex PCR reads through MiXCR, one entry per CDR3 protein. The profile shows around 97,000 distinct CDR3 sequences, about 30% of them singletons. This specimen comes from a study of glioma-infiltrating T cells. Study-level points and caveats: Very few CDR3 sequences were shared between tissue and blood.

Sequencing was performed on glioma tissue, nonneoplastic brain tissue, or PBMCs (not recorded which). The origin of this receptor is a human donor with low-grade glioma or glioblastoma, undergoing nonglioma brain surgery, or in good health (not recorded which).

The CDR3 DNA is TGTGCCAGCAGCTTCGGGACAGGGGGCGCGAGGACTGAAGCTTTCTTT. Encoded protein: CASSFGTGGARTEAFF. This sequence joins TRBV5-6 and TRBJ1-1, with TRBD1 identical over 12 bases. J gave up 5 bases and V 2 bases, and 7 bases lay outside the gene matches. CDR1 is SGHDT, CDR2 YYEEEE, per germline. This CDR3 has 16 amino acids.